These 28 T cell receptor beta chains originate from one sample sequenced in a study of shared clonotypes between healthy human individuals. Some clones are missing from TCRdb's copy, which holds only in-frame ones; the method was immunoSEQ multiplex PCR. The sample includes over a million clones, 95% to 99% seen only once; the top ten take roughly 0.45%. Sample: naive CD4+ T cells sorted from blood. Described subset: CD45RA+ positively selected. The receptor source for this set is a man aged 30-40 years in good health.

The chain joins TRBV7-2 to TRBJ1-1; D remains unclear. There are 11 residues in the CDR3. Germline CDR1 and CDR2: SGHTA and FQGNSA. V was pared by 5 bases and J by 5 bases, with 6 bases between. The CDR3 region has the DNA TGTGCCAGCAGCGTCCCAACTGAAGCTTTCTTT. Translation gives CASSVPTEAFF. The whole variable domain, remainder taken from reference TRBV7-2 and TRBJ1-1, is GAGVSQSPSNKVTEKGKDVELRCDPISGHTALYWYRQSLGQGLEFLIYFQGNSAPDKSGLPSDRFSAERTGGSVSTLTIQRTQQEDSAVYLCASSVPTEAFFGQGTRLTVV.

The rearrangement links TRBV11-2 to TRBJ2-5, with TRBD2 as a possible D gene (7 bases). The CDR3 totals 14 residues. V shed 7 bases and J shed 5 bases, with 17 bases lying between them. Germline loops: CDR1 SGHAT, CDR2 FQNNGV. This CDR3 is CASNRPGRGETQYF. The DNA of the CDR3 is TGTGCCAGCAACCGGCCAGGGAGGGGGGAGACCCAGTACTTC.

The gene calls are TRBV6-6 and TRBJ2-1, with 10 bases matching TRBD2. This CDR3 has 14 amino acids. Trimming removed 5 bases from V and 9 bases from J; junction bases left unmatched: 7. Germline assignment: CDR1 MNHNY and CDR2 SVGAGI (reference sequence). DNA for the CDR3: TGTGCCAGCAGTATAAGCGGGAGGGCGGGTGAGCAGTTCTTC. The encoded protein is CASSISGRAGEQFF.

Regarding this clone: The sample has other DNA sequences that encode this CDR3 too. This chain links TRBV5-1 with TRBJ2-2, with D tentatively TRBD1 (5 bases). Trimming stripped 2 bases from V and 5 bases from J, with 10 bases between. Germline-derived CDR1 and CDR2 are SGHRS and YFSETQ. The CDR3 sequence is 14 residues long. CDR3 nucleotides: TGCGCCAGCAGCTTCCAGGGTGGGACCGGGGAGCTGTTTTTT. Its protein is CASSFQGGTGELFF.

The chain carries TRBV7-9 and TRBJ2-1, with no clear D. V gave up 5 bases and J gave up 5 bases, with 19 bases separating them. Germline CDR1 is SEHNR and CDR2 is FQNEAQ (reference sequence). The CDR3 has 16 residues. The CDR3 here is CASSVRIFSSHNEQFF. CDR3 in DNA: TGTGCCAGCAGCGTTAGAATATTTAGTAGCCACAATGAGCAGTTCTTC.

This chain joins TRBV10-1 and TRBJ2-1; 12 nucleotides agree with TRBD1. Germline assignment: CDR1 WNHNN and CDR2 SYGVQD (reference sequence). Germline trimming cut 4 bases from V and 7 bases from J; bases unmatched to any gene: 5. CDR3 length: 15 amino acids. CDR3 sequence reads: CASSVGTGGQNEQFF. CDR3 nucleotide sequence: TGCGCCAGCAGTGTAGGGACAGGGGGCCAAAATGAGCAGTTCTTC.

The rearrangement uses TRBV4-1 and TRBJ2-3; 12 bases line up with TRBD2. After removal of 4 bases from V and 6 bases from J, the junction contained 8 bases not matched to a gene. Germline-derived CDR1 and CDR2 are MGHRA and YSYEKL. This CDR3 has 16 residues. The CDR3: CASSRRLAGVEDTQYF. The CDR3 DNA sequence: TGCGCCAGCAGCCGCAGACTAGCGGGAGTGGAGGATACGCAGTATTTT.

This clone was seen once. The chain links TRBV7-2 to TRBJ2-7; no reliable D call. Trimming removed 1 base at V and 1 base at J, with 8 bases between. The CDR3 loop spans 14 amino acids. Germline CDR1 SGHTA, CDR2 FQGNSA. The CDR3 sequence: CASSLGMISYEQYF. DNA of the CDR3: TGTGCCAGCAGCTTAGGCATGATTTCCTACGAGCAGTACTTC.

This CDR3 is CASSMRQGSSYEQYF. Written as DNA, the CDR3 is TGTGCCAGCAGCATGAGACAGGGTAGCTCCTACGAGCAGTACTTC. This chain joins TRBV7-7 and TRBJ2-7; 7 nucleotides line up with TRBD1. The germline V gene encodes CDR1 SSHAT and CDR2 FNYEAQ (reference sequence). The CDR3 runs 15 residues. Germline trimming cut 5 bases from V and 0 bases from J; bases unmatched to any gene: 7.

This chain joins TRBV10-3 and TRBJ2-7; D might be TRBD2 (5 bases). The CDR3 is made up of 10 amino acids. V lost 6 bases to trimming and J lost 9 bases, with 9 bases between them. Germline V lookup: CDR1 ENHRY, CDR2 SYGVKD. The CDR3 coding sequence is TGTGCCATCAGCGATAGCGCGCAGTACTTC. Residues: CAISDSAQYF.

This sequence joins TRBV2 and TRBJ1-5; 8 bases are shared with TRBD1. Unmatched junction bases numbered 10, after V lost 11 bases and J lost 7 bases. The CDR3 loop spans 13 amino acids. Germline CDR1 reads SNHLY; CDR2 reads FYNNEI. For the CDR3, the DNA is TGTGCCGCAAGGGGACAGGCCGGGCAGCCCCAGCATTTT. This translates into CAARGQAGQPQHF.

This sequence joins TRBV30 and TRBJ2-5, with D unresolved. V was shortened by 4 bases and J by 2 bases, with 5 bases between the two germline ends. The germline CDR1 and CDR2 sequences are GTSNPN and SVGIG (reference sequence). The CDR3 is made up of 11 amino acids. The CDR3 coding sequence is TGTGCCTGGACAGTTCAAGAGACCCAGTACTTC. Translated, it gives CAWTVQETQYF.

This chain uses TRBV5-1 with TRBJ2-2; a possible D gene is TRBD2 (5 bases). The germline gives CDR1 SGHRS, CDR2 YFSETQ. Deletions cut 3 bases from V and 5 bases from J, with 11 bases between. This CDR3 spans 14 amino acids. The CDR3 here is CASSSDLPTGELFF. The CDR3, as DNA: TGCGCCAGCAGCTCGGACTTGCCAACCGGGGAGCTGTTTTTT.

CDR3 residues: CASSETGTTSPLYEQYF. CDR3 bases: TGCGCCAGCAGCGAAACCGGGACTACTAGTCCCCTCTACGAGCAGTACTTC. The chain has TRBV5-1 and TRBJ2-7, with 7 bases matching TRBD2. Trimming took 4 bases from V and 3 from J; bases not matched to a gene: 16. Per the germline V gene, CDR1 is SGHRS and CDR2 is YFSETQ. This CDR3 has 17 residues.

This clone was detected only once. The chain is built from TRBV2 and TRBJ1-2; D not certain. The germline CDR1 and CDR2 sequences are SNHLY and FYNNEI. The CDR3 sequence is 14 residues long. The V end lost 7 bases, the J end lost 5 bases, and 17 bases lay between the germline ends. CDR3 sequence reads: CASTTQRLQYGYTF. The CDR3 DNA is TGTGCCAGCACAACCCAAAGACTTCAGTATGGCTACACCTTC.

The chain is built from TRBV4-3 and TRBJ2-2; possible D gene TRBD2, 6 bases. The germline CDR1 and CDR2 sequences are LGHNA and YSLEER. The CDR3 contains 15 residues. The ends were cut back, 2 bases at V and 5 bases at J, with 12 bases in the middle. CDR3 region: CASSQRSGRTGELFF. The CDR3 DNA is TGCGCCAGCAGCCAACGTAGCGGAAGGACCGGGGAGCTGTTTTTT.

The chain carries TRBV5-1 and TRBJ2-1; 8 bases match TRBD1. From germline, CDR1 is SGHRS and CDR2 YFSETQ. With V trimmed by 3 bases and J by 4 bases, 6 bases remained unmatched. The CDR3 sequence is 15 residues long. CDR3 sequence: CASSSDREAYNEQFF. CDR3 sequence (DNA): TGCGCCAGCAGCTCGGACAGGGAGGCTTACAATGAGCAGTTCTTC.

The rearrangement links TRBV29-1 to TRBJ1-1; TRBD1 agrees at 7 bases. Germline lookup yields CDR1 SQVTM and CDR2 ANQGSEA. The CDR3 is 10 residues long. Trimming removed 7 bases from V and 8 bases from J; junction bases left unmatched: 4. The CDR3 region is CSATGPEAFF. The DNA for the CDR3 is TGCAGCGCGACAGGGCCCGAAGCTTTCTTT.

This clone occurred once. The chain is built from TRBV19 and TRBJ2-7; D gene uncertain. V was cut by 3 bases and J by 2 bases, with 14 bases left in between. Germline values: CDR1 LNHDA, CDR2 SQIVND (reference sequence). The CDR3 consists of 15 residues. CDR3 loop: CASSMVRAGAYEQYF. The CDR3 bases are TGTGCCAGTAGTATGGTTAGAGCAGGAGCCTACGAGCAGTACTTC.

The CDR3 nucleotides read TGTGCCAGCAGTGAGGACAGGGGAGAGACCCAGTACTTC. It specifies CASSEDRGETQYF. V is TRBV2 and J is TRBJ2-5, with 9 bases identical to TRBD1. Germline assignment: CDR1 SNHLY and CDR2 FYNNEI. Germline trimming cut 3 bases from V and 4 bases from J; bases unmatched to any gene: 0. The length of the CDR3 is 13 residues.

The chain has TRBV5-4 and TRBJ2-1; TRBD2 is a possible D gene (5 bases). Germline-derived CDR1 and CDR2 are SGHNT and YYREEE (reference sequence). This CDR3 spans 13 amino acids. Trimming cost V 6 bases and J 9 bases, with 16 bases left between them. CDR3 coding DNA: TGTGCCAGCAACGACTTACCTCTAGCTGAGCAGTTCTTC. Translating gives CASNDLPLAEQFF.

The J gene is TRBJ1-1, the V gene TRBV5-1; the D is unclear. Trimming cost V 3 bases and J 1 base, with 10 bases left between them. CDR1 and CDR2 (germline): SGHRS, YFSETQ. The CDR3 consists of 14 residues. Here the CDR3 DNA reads TGCGCCAGCAGCTGGAGTATCGAGAACACTGAAGCTTTCTTT. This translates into CASSWSIENTEAFF.

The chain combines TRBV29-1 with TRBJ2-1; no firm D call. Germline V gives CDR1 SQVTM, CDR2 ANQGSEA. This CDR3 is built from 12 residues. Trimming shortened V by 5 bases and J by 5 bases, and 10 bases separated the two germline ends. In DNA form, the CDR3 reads TGCAGCGTTTACTTAGGCAACAATGAGCAGTTCTTC. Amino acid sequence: CSVYLGNNEQFF.

The CDR3 protein is CASRNHTQVFYGYTF. The CDR3 bases are TGTGCCAGCAGGAACCATACACAGGTTTTCTATGGCTACACCTTC. The chain has TRBV27 and TRBJ1-2, with D possibly TRBD1 on 5 matching bases. With 6 bases removed from V and 4 bases from J, the gap between germline ends came to 18 bases. CDR3 length equals 15 residues. Germline V gene sequence: CDR1 MNHEY, CDR2 SMNVEV (reference sequence).

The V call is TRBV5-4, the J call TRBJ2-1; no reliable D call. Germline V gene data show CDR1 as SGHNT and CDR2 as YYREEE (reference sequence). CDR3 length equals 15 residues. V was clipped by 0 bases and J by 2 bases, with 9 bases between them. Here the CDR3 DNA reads TGTGCCAGCAGCTTGGGGACGGTAACCTACAATGAGCAGTTCTTC. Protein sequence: CASSLGTVTYNEQFF.

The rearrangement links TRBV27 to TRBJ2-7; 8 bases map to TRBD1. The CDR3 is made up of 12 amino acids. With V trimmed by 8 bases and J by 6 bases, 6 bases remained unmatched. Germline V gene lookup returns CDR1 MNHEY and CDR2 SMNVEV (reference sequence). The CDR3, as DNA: TGTGCCAGCGGACTAACAGGGGGCGAGCAGTACTTC. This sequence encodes CASGLTGGEQYF.

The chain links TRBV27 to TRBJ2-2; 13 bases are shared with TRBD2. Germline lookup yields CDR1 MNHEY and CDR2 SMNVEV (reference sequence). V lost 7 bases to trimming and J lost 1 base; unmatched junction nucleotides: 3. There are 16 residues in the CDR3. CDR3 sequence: CASTGLAGVNTGELFF. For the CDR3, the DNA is TGTGCCAGCACCGGACTAGCGGGGGTGAACACCGGGGAGCTGTTTTTT.

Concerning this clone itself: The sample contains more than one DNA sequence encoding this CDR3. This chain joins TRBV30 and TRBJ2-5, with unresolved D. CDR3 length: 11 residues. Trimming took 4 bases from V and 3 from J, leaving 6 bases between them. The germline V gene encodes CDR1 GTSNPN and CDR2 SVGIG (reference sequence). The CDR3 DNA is TGTGCCTGGACGGGTAAAGAGACCCAGTACTTC. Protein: CAWTGKETQYF.